The clone carrying this T cell receptor beta chain occurred a few times. Its antigen is unidentified. These data belong to a study of T cell repertoires in cytomegalovirus infection. Overall study context: TCR beta signatures that were public indicated CMV infection and matching HLA type. General study points: The ex vivo response was dominated by HLA-C-restricted CMV-specific TCR beta clonotypes.

CDR3 length: 15 residues. Looked up from germline, CDR1 is MNHEY and CDR2 is SMNVEV (reference sequence). Trimming took off 4 bases at V and 2 bases at J, with 14 bases between the two ends. Using its own MiXCR run on the reads, TCRdb lists one record per CDR3 protein. The sample lists 150,000 to 180,000 distinct CDR3 sequences; around 22% were seen once. The TCR sequence derives from a human donor in good health (CMV status not recorded). Some clones in this sample may be carry-over from other donors' samples. The chain recombines TRBV27 with TRBJ2-5; D is perhaps TRBD1 (6 bases). Source material: PBMCs. The CDR3 DNA follows: TGTGCCAGCAGTTCTACGGACAGCCCACAAGAGACCCAGTACTTC. It yields the protein CASSSTDSPQETQYF.